This entry concerns a single T cell receptor (beta chain). This clone came up once. No antigen is known for it. No quality values exist for individual bases; no much larger clone is one base distant. The cohort consisted of 666 healthy bone marrow donors. At the time of sampling, all cohort members were nominally healthy, though unrecorded immune exposures were likely present. The donor tested CMV seropositive and was one of the 289 seropositive cohort members. Every donor gave a peripheral blood sample, and the peripheral blood mononuclear cells from that sample were used for TCR beta sequencing. The Qiagen DNeasy Blood Extraction Kit was used to extract genomic DNA from the blood cell samples. The library was built by means of the immunoSEQ multiplex PCR assay. The multiplex PCR relied on a mix of 60 forward primers for TCR Vbeta segments and 13 reverse primers for TCR Jbeta segments. The CDR3 region of rearranged TCR beta genes was amplified from genomic DNA by a multiplex PCR assay. Amplified TCR beta libraries were sequenced as 87-base-pair reads on the Illumina HiSeq System. Concerning the study's data processing: A later analysis tallied roughly 78 million unique TCR beta chains across the 660 or so repertoires, and around 9.9 million of those chains were shared by two or more donors. Raw reads were error-corrected and collapsed into unique sequences by a nearest-neighbor algorithm in which closely related sequences were merged to remove PCR and sequencing errors. To assign V, D and J gene segments, CDR3 sequences were aligned to IMGT reference sequences. For a sequence to be retained, at least a six-nucleotide match to both a V gene segment and a J gene segment was required. A rearrangement counted as productive if the CDR3 had no stop codons and remained in frame with V and J, and every other rearrangement counted as non-productive. CDR3 was defined by IMGT convention, running from the second conserved V-encoded cysteine to the conserved J-encoded phenylalanine. In an earlier analysis of around 540 of the donors, sequences lacking an unambiguous match to a single V gene segment were excluded. In an earlier analysis of around 590 of the donors, a V segment was called functional when productive rearrangements were above 56.7%, and segregating when the standard deviation between donors exceeded 5%. A statistical classification framework was built to diagnose cytomegalovirus status from the catalog of TCR beta chain sequences. A later analysis assigned V and J genes by comparing TCR nucleotide sequences with IMGT/GENE-DB human TR gene sequences. Using the TCRdist pipeline, a later analysis assigned CDR3 sequences along with most-parsimonious VDJ recombination scenarios. A later analysis defined each TCR beta chain by its CDR3 amino acid sequence plus V-gene family, and excluded reads lacking a unique V-gene family. In a later analysis, 450 to 600 highly shared, low-generation-probability nucleotide sequences were removed to address suspected cross-contamination and a sequencing artifact. For each public chain, a later analysis derived a clonal expansion index from normalized ranks of inferred template counts within each repertoire. In a later analysis, generation probabilities were computed using a VDJ recombination model fitted to out-of-frame rearrangements, and the results were checked against IGoR. In a later analysis, hypergeometric tests were used to score TCR-TCR, TCR-HLA and TCR-CMV co-occurrence, with a repertoire-size bias correction applied to TCR pairs. A later analysis estimated false discovery rates by permuting HLA or CMV assignments 20 times. In a later analysis, co-occurring TCRs were grouped with DBSCAN, and TCRdist sequence similarity was added when clustering was performed within HLA-allele-positive subsets. For co-occurrence clustering, repertoires with fewer than 30,000 or more than 120,000 public chains were excluded, along with four to six repertoires with anomalous nucleotide sharing. TCRdb carries this immuneACCESS record with in-frame sequences only. Its versions omit some clonotypes, under half of them owing to an unresolved V gene in the studies checked, with the rest unexplained. V and J calls and clone size are those listed in that table; D and trimming were worked out from the DNA. This sample comprises under 200,000 clones, about 81% of them detected only once. Together, the top ten hold 2.5% to 3% of the sample.

From the germline V gene, CDR1 is SNHLY and CDR2 is FYNNEI. Its CDR3 holds 14 amino acids, cysteine through phenylalanine. Here the CDR3 DNA is all that survives: 42 bases in frame from base 1. V ends up 2 bases short and J 5 bases short, with an unmatched junction base count of 3. The data were taken from a study of cytomegalovirus exposure and HLA in healthy donors listed by TCRdb under 2017. In the study overall: An earlier analysis of several hundred of the donors reported more than 250 Gb of sequence data and 100 million to 130 million unique TCR beta sequences from roughly 180 million T cells. Approximately 310 gigabases of sequencing data and 78 million or so unique TCR sequences were included in an early release covering roughly 700 HLA-typed donors. Of the roughly 410 genotyped donors, approximately 81% were placed in the genetic ancestry cluster associated with self-reported Caucasian donors. The study aimed to test whether signatures of past pathogen exposure could be identified by cataloging public T cell receptors. Using immunosequencing, the study profiled T cell repertoires from around 680 subjects and related those repertoires to cytomegalovirus serostatus. Along with the approximately 650-subject first cohort, a separate validation cohort of roughly 110 different subjects was used. The study combined high-throughput TCR immunosequencing, statistical association of individual TCRs with disease status, and machine learning to predict cytomegalovirus infection status. A later analysis re-examined previously published TCR beta repertoires from more than 600 donors and added high-resolution HLA genotyping to investigate patterns of TCR occurrence. The later analysis used no new phenotypic data to find candidate immune exposures, relying instead on TCR beta sequences and their occurrence across donors. To decide whether each TCR beta V gene segment behaved as functional or pseudogenic, an earlier analysis of some 540 of the donors relied on high-throughput TCR beta sequencing. Donor age, sex, ethnicity and CMV serostatus were collected together with the repertoire data. A later genetic analysis used genome-wide SNP genotypes for about 65% of the roughly 700 donors, treating that subset as a discovery cohort. All discovery cohort repertoires had been generated using a single sequencing platform. Both class I and class II loci were covered by HLA typing, at four-digit resolution. Typing coverage varied by locus: roughly 629-640 donors for A, B, C, DRB1 and DQB1; approximately 560 for DQA1; some 610 for DPA1; approximately 470 for DPB1. About five DR-DQ haplotypes were treated as single units for association and clustering because of strong linkage in the cohort. Among 300 to 500 genotyped donors of the cohort, an average of about 240,000 unique TCR beta nucleotide sequences was sequenced per donor, of which about 20% were non-productive. Here is what the overall study found, with its caveats: CMV serostatus was the only immune exposure information available for the cohort. In this cohort, only TCR beta chains were sequenced, and detectable features were limited by the absence of alpha or paired-chain data. While some public TCRs were present in many individuals, most TCR sequences turned up only very rarely across donors. Because counts were too low, about 18 rarely observed V segments, including chromosome 9 orphons, were excluded from the earlier analysis of 587 of the donors. At a false discovery rate of 0.05, a later analysis linked under 20,000 TCR beta sequences to specific HLA alleles. In both the original and validation cohorts, the classifier was reported to diagnose cytomegalovirus status with high specificity and sensitivity. A later analysis found that TCR association rates varied across HLA loci, with DRB1 alleles showing the most associated TCRs and HLA-C alleles the fewest. The authors suggested that the approach could potentially be extended to other disease states and immunological phenotypes. An association between a missense DCLRE1C variant and V-gene and J-gene trimming of TCR beta chains was found in a later genetic analysis and replicated in an independent cohort. A cluster of highly shared sequence variants was judged likely to be a technical artifact of the sequencing pipeline. A later analysis found that HLA-associated TCR beta chains were more clonally expanded and had lower generation probabilities than equally common non-associated chains. The 87-base-pair reads could not distinguish some IMGT-functional V segments, including TRBV6-2 and TRBV6-3, so those segments were excluded. Because HLA typing was unavailable for some donors at each locus, only the typed subset was used in association tests. When HLA alleles, especially DR and DQ, strongly co-occurred, TCR associations were difficult to assign to individual alleles. The presence/absence analyses assumed that sequencing depth was roughly uniform across donors, and that assumption may not be true. The study listed 150 to 200 TCR beta chains as associated with cytomegalovirus. In an earlier analysis of over 550 of the donors, most TCR beta V segments were observed in productive rearrangements about 90% or about 30% of the time, broadly matching IMGT annotations. Linkage disequilibrium might explain the correlated functional status among segregating V segments, but an unknown experimental factor could not be excluded. According to a later genetic analysis, donors in an Asian-associated ancestry cluster had fewer N-insertions in productive TCRs than the approximately 690-donor mean. According to a later analysis, parvovirus B19, influenza, CMV and Epstein-Barr virus appeared linked to several top co-occurrence clusters. In a later analysis, most CMV-associated TCR beta chains were found to appear HLA-restricted, with HLA associations seemingly driven largely by CMV exposure. Three of the identified cytomegalovirus-associated TCR beta chains were confirmed in vitro to be specific for cytomegalovirus antigens. A further reported finding was that TCR beta sequences accurately predicted the HLA-A and HLA-B alleles for most subjects in the first cohort.

Sequenced material: PBMCs. The receptor was isolated from a woman in her forties or fifties in good health and CMV-seropositive. In this chain, TRBV2 is recombined with TRBJ1-2, and 9 bases in between align with TRBD1. For the CDR3, the sequence is CASSESTGGYGYTF. The DNA is TGTGCCAGCAGTGAATCGACAGGGGGATATGGCTACACCTTC.